The table lists the clone carrying this TCR beta chain with a few counts. Its target is unknown. The repertoire was sequenced with immunoSEQ multiplex PCR; TCRdb's copy has only in-frame clones and lacks some. The sample includes over 20,000 clones, about nine tenths seen only once; the top ten take 20% to 25%. This record comes from a study of OX40 agonist ivuxolimab in advanced cancers. Study information: Partial responses occurred in Three dose-escalation patients, one with hepatocellular carcinoma and two with cutaneous melanoma.

The investigators sampled blood at baseline, at cycle 4 day 1, and at cycle 7 day 1. Study findings and constraints: Partly responding patients at 0.1-3.0 mg/kg showed some of the smallest clonal expansion.

V dropped 8 bases and J dropped 8 bases, with 15 bases sitting between them. Germline CDR1 reads SNHLY; CDR2 reads FYNNEI. This CDR3 region has 12 residues. The source material was CD4+ or CD8+ T cells sorted from blood, sampled in a trial of the OX40 agonist ivuxolimab. The V gene is TRBV2, the J gene TRBJ1-2; D not certain. The receptor's source is an adult with an advanced solid tumor such as melanoma, head and neck, liver or kidney cancer. The CDR3 loop is CASQPDGKGYTF. The CDR3 DNA reads as TGTGCCAGCCAACCTGACGGGAAAGGCTACACCTTC.